These T cell receptor beta chains were read from a single sample in a study of cytomegalovirus exposure and HLA in healthy donors. The repertoire was sequenced with immunoSEQ multiplex PCR; TCRdb's copy has only in-frame clones and lacks some. The profile shows 90,000 to 150,000 clones, more than 65% of them singletons. Sequenced: PBMCs. The receptors were sampled from a woman younger than 35 in good health and CMV-seronegative. Each CDR3 is given with its conserved first and last residue. Each record gives: D gene, J gene, V gene, CDR3 protein. The D gene is left open where the match is weak.

d_gene: NA
j_gene: TRBJ1-6
v_gene: TRBV4-1
CDR3aa: CASSQDGDIWNSPLHF

d_gene: TRBD1
j_gene: TRBJ2-2
v_gene: TRBV7-2
CDR3aa: CASSLPSDRGLWTGELFF

d_gene: NA
j_gene: TRBJ2-1
v_gene: TRBV21-1
CDR3aa: CASTRDSREQFF

d_gene: TRBD1
j_gene: TRBJ1-6
v_gene: TRBV12-5
CDR3aa: CASGLVWEGGWTPLHF

d_gene: NA
j_gene: TRBJ1-1
v_gene: TRBV7-3
CDR3aa: CASSLISGTEAFF

d_gene: TRBD2
j_gene: TRBJ2-7
v_gene: TRBV7-2
CDR3aa: CASSLRREDHEQYF

d_gene: NA
j_gene: TRBJ2-5
v_gene: TRBV25-1
CDR3aa: CASKGGAQYF

d_gene: NA
j_gene: TRBJ1-1
v_gene: TRBV5-6
CDR3aa: CASSFSPTEAFF

d_gene: NA
j_gene: TRBJ2-7
v_gene: TRBV2
CDR3aa: CASSQIYEQYF

d_gene: NA
j_gene: TRBJ1-5
v_gene: TRBV7-9
CDR3aa: CASSLQASSQPQHF

d_gene: TRBD1
j_gene: TRBJ1-1
v_gene: TRBV30
CDR3aa: CAWNHWTGNTEAFF

d_gene: NA
j_gene: TRBJ1-1
v_gene: TRBV6-1
CDR3aa: CASSWQGTEAFF

d_gene: TRBD1
j_gene: TRBJ1-2
v_gene: TRBV2
CDR3aa: CASSQGQGIYGYTF

d_gene: TRBD1
j_gene: TRBJ1-4
v_gene: TRBV7-2
CDR3aa: CASSMGQVLEKLFF

d_gene: TRBD1
j_gene: TRBJ1-4
v_gene: TRBV12-5
CDR3aa: CASGLDRPGGEKLFF

d_gene: TRBD1
j_gene: TRBJ1-2
v_gene: TRBV11-2
CDR3aa: CASSQGQGDLYGYTF

d_gene: TRBD1
j_gene: TRBJ1-3
v_gene: TRBV4-1
CDR3aa: CASSQGTGAGGNTIYF

d_gene: NA
j_gene: TRBJ1-4
v_gene: TRBV5-1
CDR3aa: CASSSDSSNEKLFF

d_gene: NA
j_gene: TRBJ2-1
v_gene: TRBV4-2
CDR3aa: CASSQDYPVSGEQFF

d_gene: TRBD2
j_gene: TRBJ2-7
v_gene: TRBV6-5
CDR3aa: CASSYSTSGTYEQYF

d_gene: NA
j_gene: TRBJ1-2
v_gene: TRBV5-1
CDR3aa: CASSPETAISYGYTF

d_gene: TRBD1
j_gene: TRBJ1-6
v_gene: TRBV4-2
CDR3aa: CASSQVYDRGPSSSPLHF

d_gene: TRBD2
j_gene: TRBJ2-1
v_gene: TRBV11-3
CDR3aa: CASSFSGASGTSNEQFF

d_gene: NA
j_gene: TRBJ2-1
v_gene: TRBV11-2
CDR3aa: CASSSPSLGFSYNEQFF

d_gene: NA
j_gene: TRBJ2-2
v_gene: TRBV11-2
CDR3aa: CASSLGQLNRELFF

d_gene: NA
j_gene: TRBJ1-1
v_gene: TRBV2
CDR3aa: CASSPTGSRMNTEAFF

d_gene: TRBD1
j_gene: TRBJ2-7
v_gene: TRBV27
CDR3aa: CASSIEGQNYEQYF

d_gene: NA
j_gene: NA
v_gene: TRBV12-5
CDR3aa: CASGLGGHYEQYF

d_gene: NA
j_gene: TRBJ1-2
v_gene: TRBV19
CDR3aa: CASRPGVLRLEGYTF

d_gene: TRBD1
j_gene: TRBJ1-4
v_gene: TRBV5-1
CDR3aa: CASSLEGTGLEKLFF

d_gene: NA
j_gene: TRBJ1-4
v_gene: TRBV27
CDR3aa: CASSFTGLNEKLFF

d_gene: TRBD1
j_gene: TRBJ2-2
v_gene: TRBV29-1
CDR3aa: CSVEDPRTGPSRGLFF

d_gene: NA
j_gene: NA
v_gene: TRBV7-6
CDR3aa: CASSRDPFDSYEQYF

d_gene: NA
j_gene: TRBJ2-5
v_gene: TRBV19
CDR3aa: CASSSDISQETQYF

d_gene: NA
j_gene: TRBJ1-2
v_gene: TRBV27
CDR3aa: CASSLEFGTDGQYGYTF

d_gene: TRBD2
j_gene: TRBJ2-5
v_gene: TRBV7-2
CDR3aa: CASSLNLAGMRETQYF

d_gene: NA
j_gene: TRBJ2-7
v_gene: TRBV11-3
CDR3aa: CARGRHEQYF

d_gene: NA
j_gene: TRBJ1-1
v_gene: TRBV12-5
CDR3aa: CASGSIWRTEAFF

d_gene: NA
j_gene: TRBJ2-7
v_gene: TRBV6-6
CDR3aa: CASSSRQGGSHEQYF

d_gene: TRBD1
j_gene: TRBJ1-2
v_gene: TRBV11-2
CDR3aa: CASSFAPGGSYGYTF

d_gene: NA
j_gene: TRBJ1-5
v_gene: TRBV19
CDR3aa: CASSWGGNQPRHF

d_gene: NA
j_gene: TRBJ2-1
v_gene: TRBV27
CDR3aa: CASSPLLSSYNEQFF

d_gene: NA
j_gene: TRBJ2-2
v_gene: TRBV7-2
CDR3aa: CASSLAPSAGELFF

d_gene: TRBD1
j_gene: TRBJ1-5
v_gene: TRBV27
CDR3aa: CASSWDSLNPQHF

d_gene: NA
j_gene: TRBJ2-3
v_gene: TRBV5-1
CDR3aa: CASSRSQGGSDTQYF

d_gene: NA
j_gene: TRBJ1-1
v_gene: TRBV7-9
CDR3aa: CASSLEARGSTEAFF

d_gene: NA
j_gene: TRBJ1-2
v_gene: TRBV5-6
CDR3aa: CASSATSGAHGYTF

d_gene: TRBD1
j_gene: TRBJ1-2
v_gene: TRBV9
CDR3aa: CASSAQGQGYGYTF

d_gene: TRBD1
j_gene: TRBJ2-2
v_gene: TRBV2
CDR3aa: CASSKQGATGELFF

d_gene: NA
j_gene: TRBJ1-4
v_gene: TRBV6-5
CDR3aa: CASSRTPGDEKLFF

d_gene: NA
j_gene: TRBJ1-5
v_gene: TRBV7-2
CDR3aa: CASSLVSGSINQPQHF

d_gene: TRBD1
j_gene: TRBJ1-2
v_gene: TRBV4-3
CDR3aa: CASSQDRWDRKIPSYGYTF

d_gene: NA
j_gene: TRBJ1-1
v_gene: TRBV21-1
CDR3aa: CASTPTSDRGCAFF

d_gene: TRBD2
j_gene: TRBJ2-7
v_gene: TRBV25-1
CDR3aa: CASSGRPGLARHEQYF

d_gene: NA
j_gene: TRBJ1-1
v_gene: TRBV7-2
CDR3aa: CASSRRLENTEAFF

d_gene: TRBD1
j_gene: TRBJ1-1
v_gene: TRBV29-1
CDR3aa: CSVETGRGTEAFF

d_gene: TRBD2
j_gene: TRBJ2-1
v_gene: TRBV12-5
CDR3aa: CASGTRGLAGPWGNNEQFF

d_gene: TRBD1
j_gene: TRBJ1-6
v_gene: TRBV7-2
CDR3aa: CASSIGQAYNSPLHF

d_gene: NA
j_gene: TRBJ2-3
v_gene: TRBV5-4
CDR3aa: CASSPYESADTQYF

d_gene: NA
j_gene: TRBJ2-5
v_gene: TRBV5-1
CDR3aa: CASSLEIGTQYF